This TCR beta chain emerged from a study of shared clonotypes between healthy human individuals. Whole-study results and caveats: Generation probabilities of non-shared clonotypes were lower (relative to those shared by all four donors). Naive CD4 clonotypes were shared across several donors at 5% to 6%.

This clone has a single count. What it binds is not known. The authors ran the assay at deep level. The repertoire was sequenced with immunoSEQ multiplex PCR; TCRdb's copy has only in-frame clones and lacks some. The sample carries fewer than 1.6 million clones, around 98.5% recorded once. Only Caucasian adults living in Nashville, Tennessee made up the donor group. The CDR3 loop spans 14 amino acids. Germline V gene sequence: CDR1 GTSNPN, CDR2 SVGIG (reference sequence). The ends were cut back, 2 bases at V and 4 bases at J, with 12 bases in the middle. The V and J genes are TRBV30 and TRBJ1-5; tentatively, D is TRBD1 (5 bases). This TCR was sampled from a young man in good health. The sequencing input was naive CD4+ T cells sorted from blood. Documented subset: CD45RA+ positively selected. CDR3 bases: TGTGCCTGGAGTAATTCGGGGGTGAATCAGCCCCAGCATTTT. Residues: CAWSNSGVNQPQHF.